This T cell receptor beta chain stems from a study of identical twins. The sample holds a few counts of this clonotype. TCRdb used MiXCR to reprocess the 5' RACE reads, holding one entry per CDR3 protein. The sample contains about 340,000 distinct CDR3 sequences, roughly 9% of which appear only once. The V and J ends lost 4 bases and 0 bases respectively, with 12 bases between them. There are 15 residues in the CDR3. Germline assignment: CDR1 MGHDK and CDR2 SYGVNS. J is TRBJ1-1 and V is TRBV25-1; D unclear. Sequencing was done on a sample of naive T cells sorted from blood. The receptor comes from a woman aged 45 to 65 in good health. CDR3 nucleotides: TGTGCCAGCAGTGGTGCTGGGCTAATGAACACTGAAGCTTTCTTT. It translates to CASSGAGLMNTEAFF.